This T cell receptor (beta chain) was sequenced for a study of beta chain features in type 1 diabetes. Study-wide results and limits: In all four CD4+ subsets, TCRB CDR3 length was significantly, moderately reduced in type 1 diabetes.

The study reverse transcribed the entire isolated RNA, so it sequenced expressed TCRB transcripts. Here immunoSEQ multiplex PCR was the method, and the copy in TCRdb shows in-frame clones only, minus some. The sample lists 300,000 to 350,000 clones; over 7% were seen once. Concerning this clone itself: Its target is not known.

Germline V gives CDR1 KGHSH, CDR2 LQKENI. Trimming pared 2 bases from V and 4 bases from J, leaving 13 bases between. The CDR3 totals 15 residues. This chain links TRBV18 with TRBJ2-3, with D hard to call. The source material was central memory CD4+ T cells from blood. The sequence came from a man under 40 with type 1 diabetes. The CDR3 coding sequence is TGTGCCAGCTCACCAGCGGAGCCAGGTTCAGATACGCAGTATTTT. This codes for CASSPAEPGSDTQYF.